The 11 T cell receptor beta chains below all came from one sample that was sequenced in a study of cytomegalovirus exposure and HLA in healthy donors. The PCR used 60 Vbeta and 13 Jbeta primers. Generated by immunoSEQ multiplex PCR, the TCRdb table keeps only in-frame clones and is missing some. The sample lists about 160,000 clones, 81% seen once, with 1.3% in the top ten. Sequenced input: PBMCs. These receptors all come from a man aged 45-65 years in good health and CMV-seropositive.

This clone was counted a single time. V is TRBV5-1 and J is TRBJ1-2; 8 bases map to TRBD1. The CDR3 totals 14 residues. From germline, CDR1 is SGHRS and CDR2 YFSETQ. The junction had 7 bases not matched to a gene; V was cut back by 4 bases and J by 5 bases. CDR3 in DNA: TGCGCCAGCAGCCCGTCCCGGGACAGGTATGGCTACACCTTC. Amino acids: CASSPSRDRYGYTF.

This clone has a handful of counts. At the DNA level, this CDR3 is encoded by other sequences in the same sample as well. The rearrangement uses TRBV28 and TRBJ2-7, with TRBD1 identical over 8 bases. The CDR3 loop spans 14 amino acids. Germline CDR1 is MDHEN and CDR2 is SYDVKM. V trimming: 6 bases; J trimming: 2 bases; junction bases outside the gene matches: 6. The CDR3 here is CASSPGGQAYEQYF. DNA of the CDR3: TGTGCCAGCAGCCCAGGGGGACAGGCCTACGAGCAGTACTTC.

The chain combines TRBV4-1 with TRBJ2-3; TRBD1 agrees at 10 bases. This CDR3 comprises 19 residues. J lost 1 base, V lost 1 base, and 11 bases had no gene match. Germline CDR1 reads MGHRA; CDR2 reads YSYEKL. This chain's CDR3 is CASSQAPPTGTGGTDTQYF. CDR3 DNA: TGCGCCAGCAGCCAAGCCCCCCCCACCGGGACAGGGGGCACAGATACGCAGTATTTT.

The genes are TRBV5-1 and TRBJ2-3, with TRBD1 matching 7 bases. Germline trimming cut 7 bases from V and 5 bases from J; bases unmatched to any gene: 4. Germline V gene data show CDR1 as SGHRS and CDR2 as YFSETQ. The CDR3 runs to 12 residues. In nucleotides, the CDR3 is TGCGCCAGCCGACAGGGTGGAGATACGCAGTATTTT. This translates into CASRQGGDTQYF.

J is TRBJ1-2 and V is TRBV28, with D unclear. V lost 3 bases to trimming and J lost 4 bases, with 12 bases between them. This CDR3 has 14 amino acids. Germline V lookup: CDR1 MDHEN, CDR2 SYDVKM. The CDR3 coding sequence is TGTGCCAGCAGTTTCCCCTTAGGACTCTATGGCTACACCTTC. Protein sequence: CASSFPLGLYGYTF.

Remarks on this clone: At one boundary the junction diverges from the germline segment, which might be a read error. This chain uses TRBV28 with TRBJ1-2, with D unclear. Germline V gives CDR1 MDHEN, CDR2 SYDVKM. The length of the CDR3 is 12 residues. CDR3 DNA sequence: TGTGCCAGCAGGGTCCCTAATTATGGCTACACCTTC. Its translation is CASRVPNYGYTF.

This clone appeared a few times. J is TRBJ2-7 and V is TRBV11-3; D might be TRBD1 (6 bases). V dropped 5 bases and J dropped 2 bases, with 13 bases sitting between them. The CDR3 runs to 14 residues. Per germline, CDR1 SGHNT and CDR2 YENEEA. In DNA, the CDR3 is TGTGCCAGCAGCCCTCACGGACAGACCTACGAGCAGTACTTC. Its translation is CASSPHGQTYEQYF.

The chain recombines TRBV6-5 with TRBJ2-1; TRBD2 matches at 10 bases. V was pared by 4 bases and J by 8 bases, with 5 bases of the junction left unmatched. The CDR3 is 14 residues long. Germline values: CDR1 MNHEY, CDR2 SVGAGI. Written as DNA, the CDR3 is TGTGCCAGCAGTTCAGCGGGAGGGCCGGATGAGCAGTTCTTC. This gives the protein CASSSAGGPDEQFF.

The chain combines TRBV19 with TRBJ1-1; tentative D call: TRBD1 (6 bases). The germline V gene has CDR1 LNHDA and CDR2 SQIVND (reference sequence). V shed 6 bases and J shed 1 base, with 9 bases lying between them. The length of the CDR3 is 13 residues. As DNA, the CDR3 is TGTGCCAGTAGACCGGACAGGAACACTGAAGCTTTCTTT. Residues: CASRPDRNTEAFF.

This CDR3 reads CASSSRQGPTYEQYF. The CDR3 DNA sequence: TGTGCCAGCAGCTCCAGACAGGGTCCGACCTACGAGCAGTACTTC. The V and J genes are TRBV7-2 and TRBJ2-7; 7 nucleotides agree with TRBD1. The length of the CDR3 is 15 residues. The V gene's germline CDR1 is SGHTA and CDR2 FQGNSA. The junction had 8 bases not matched to a gene; V was cut back by 4 bases and J by 2 bases.

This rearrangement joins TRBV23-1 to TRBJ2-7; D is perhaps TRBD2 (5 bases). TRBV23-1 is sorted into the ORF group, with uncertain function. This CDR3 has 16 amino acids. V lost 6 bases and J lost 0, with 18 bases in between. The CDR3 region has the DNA TGCGCCAGCAGGGAGGAGGTGACATCCAGCTCCTACGAGCAGTACTTC. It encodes CASREEVTSSSYEQYF.